The T cell receptor beta chain described here comes from a study of blood T cell repertoires in COVID-19. Study-wide background: Sample material is recorded as cDNA or gDNA derived from T cells, B-cell-depleted T cells, or PBMCs.

Trimming took 3 bases from V and 6 from J, leaving 7 bases between them. CDR3 length equals 12 residues. Sequencing was performed with immunoSEQ multiplex PCR; in TCRdb, only in-frame clones are kept and a portion is missing. This table holds fewer than 300,000 clones, approximately 90% found once. This chain connects TRBV12-3 or TRBV12-4 to TRBJ2-3; D gene uncertain. The sequenced sample consisted of PBMCs or T cells enriched from blood (not recorded which). The sequence was collected from a man aged 40-49 years who had recovered from COVID-19. CDR3 loop: CASSFSSDTQYF. DNA of the CDR3: TGTGCCAGCAGTTTTTCCTCGGATACGCAGTATTTT.